This T cell receptor beta chain was identified in a study of T cells after yellow fever vaccination. Study-level points and caveats: Re-detected after boosting: most primary clones, about 96% of CD4 and roughly 90% of CD8. Abundant contaminating clonotypes from the bulk population could appear in FACS-sorted repertoires.

On this clonotype itself: The antigen is not known.

J lost 3 bases, V lost 3 bases, and 3 bases had no gene match. From germline, CDR1 is DFQATT and CDR2 SNEGSKA (reference sequence). The CDR3 extends over 14 amino acids. TCRdb reprocessed the 5' RACE reads with MiXCR, giving one entry per CDR3 protein. The sample gives some 130,000 distinct CDR3 sequences, more than 6.5% of which show up once; over 0.55% is in the top ten. This material consisted of CD4+ T cells sorted from PBMCs, taken 10 days after the yellow fever booster vaccination. This clonotype was sampled from a man aged 30 to 45 who received the YFV17D yellow fever vaccine. This chain joins TRBV20-1 and TRBJ2-3, with 10 nucleotides matching TRBD2. CDR3 protein: CSASPSGRTDTQYF. In DNA form, the CDR3 reads TGCAGTGCTAGTCCTAGCGGGAGAACAGATACGCAGTATTTT.